This T cell receptor beta chain was recorded in a study of metastatic and nonmetastatic thyroid tumors. Turning to the study itself: The study looked at repertoires side by side in blood and in tumor or nodule tissue from malignant and benign thyroid patients.

Patients had received no treatment of any kind before thyroid surgery. TCRdb called clones again from the PCR reads with MiXCR. The data hold roughly 15,000 clones, with 20% to 25% observed a single time. V was pared by 5 bases and J by 5 bases, with 5 bases of the junction left unmatched. The CDR3 contains 14 residues. CDR1 and CDR2 (germline): LNHDA, SQIVND (reference sequence). This clone was observed a handful of times. The source of this sequence is a female donor with papillary thyroid cancer or a benign thyroid nodule (not recorded which). Some clones in this sample may be carry-over from other donors' samples. The rearrangement links TRBV19 to TRBJ2-7; 11 bases map to TRBD1. The sequenced sample was tumor tissue. CDR3 protein: CASSYGDRGDEQYF. CDR3 bases: TGTGCCAGTAGTTACGGGGACAGGGGGGACGAGCAGTACTTC.